Shown below are 24 T cell receptor beta chains from a single sample sequenced in a study of human T cells and chemical hapten exposure. Via MiXCR, TCRdb re-called the RACE reads, giving one row per CDR3 protein. This sample has roughly 64,000 distinct CDR3 sequences, with around 10% found just once. The time point is: pre-sensitization, week 0. Noted treatment: therapeutic diphenylcyclopropenone sensitization with weekly scalp DPC. The input for sequencing was whole blood, taken in connection with sensitization to the hapten diphenylcyclopropenone (DPC). The receptor set was obtained from a woman aged 40 to 50 with alopecia areata. Some clones in this sample may be carry-over from other donors' samples.

This clonotype was seen many times. This chain links TRBV19 with TRBJ2-1; D might be TRBD1 (8 bases). The CDR3 spans 14 residues. Trimming left V 4 bases short and J 6 bases short, with 13 bases between. CDR1 LNHDA and CDR2 SQIVND come from the germline V gene (reference sequence). CDR3 nucleotides: TGTGCCAGTAGTACCCACAGGGGGGGCAATGAGCAGTTCTTC. Translation gives CASSTHRGGNEQFF.

This clonotype came up many times. The rearrangement uses TRBV30 and TRBJ2-7; 8 positions agree with TRBD1. This CDR3 is 14 amino acids long. Germline CDR1 is GTSNPN and CDR2 is SVGIG (reference sequence). V trimming: 0 bases; J trimming: 4 bases; junction bases outside the gene matches: 5. For the CDR3, the DNA is TGTGCCTGGAGTGTACGACAGGGGTGGTACGAGCAGTACTTC. Translation gives CAWSVRQGWYEQYF.

This clonotype was seen a few times. The chain couples TRBV2 to TRBJ2-7; D remains ambiguous. The CDR3 has 16 residues. Between the trimmed V and J ends, which lost 3 bases and 2 bases, there was a span of 17 bases. CDR1 is SNHLY, CDR2 FYNNEI, per germline. CDR3 DNA sequence: TGTGCCAGCAGTGATCGTCGGCCGAGGCCCCCCTACGAGCAGTACTTC. It translates to CASSDRRPRPPYEQYF.

This clonotype was recorded at least ten times. V and J are TRBV6-2 or TRBV6-3 and TRBJ1-2; D uncertain. CDR3 size: 12 residues. V lost 2 bases to trimming and J lost 8 bases, with 9 bases between them. The germline CDR1 and CDR2 sequences are MNHEY and SVGEGT. CDR3 nucleotide sequence: TGTGCCAGCAGTTACCCCACTTGGGGCTACACCTTC. Translation gives CASSYPTWGYTF.

This clonotype was observed at least ten times. The chain couples TRBV5-1 to TRBJ2-5; the match to TRBD1 covers 7 bases. CDR3 length: 17 amino acids. V lost 5 bases to trimming and J lost 3 bases; unmatched junction nucleotides: 16. From germline, CDR1 is SGHRS and CDR2 YFSETQ. The CDR3 reads CASRGGTAETPKETQYF. The CDR3 DNA is TGCGCCAGCAGGGGTGGGACAGCGGAGACGCCAAAAGAGACCCAGTACTTC. The full variable domain, completed using reference TRBV5-1 and TRBJ2-5, is KAGVTQTPRYLIKTRGQQVTLSCSPISGHRSVSWYQQTPGQGLQFLFEYFSETQRNKGNFPGRFSGRQFSNSRSEMNVSTLELGDSALYLCASRGGTAETPKETQYFGPGTRLLVL.

V is TRBV11-2 and J is TRBJ2-5; TRBD2 is a possible D gene (7 bases). Trimming pared 7 bases from V and 4 bases from J, leaving 19 bases between. Germline V gene lookup returns CDR1 SGHAT and CDR2 FQNNGV. There are 15 residues in the CDR3. Here the CDR3 reads CASNRGGGRVETQYF. The DNA for the CDR3 is TGTGCCAGCAACCGAGGCGGGGGCCGGGTAGAGACCCAGTACTTC.

J is TRBJ1-1 and V is TRBV20-1; 12 nucleotides line up with TRBD1. V was pared by 1 base and J by 7 bases, with 4 bases of the junction left unmatched. CDR3 length: 14 amino acids. Germline assignment: CDR1 DFQATT and CDR2 SNEGSKA (reference sequence). The CDR3 protein is CSARGGQGAVEAFF. CDR3 DNA sequence: TGCAGTGCTAGAGGGGGACAGGGGGCGGTTGAAGCTTTCTTT.

Concerning this clonotype: The missing conserved phenylalanine or tryptophan at the end of this CDR3 makes a read error likely. The CDR3 bases are TGTGCCAGCAGTGACAGCGGGAGGGCCACAGATACGCAGTATCTT. The encoded protein is CASSDSGRATDTQYL. The V call is TRBV6-4, the J call TRBJ2-3; TRBD2 matches 10 bases. CDR1 is MRHNA, CDR2 SNTAGT, per germline. The CDR3 consists of 15 residues. V was pared by 2 bases and J by 2 bases, with 1 base of the junction left unmatched.

This clonotype was detected many times. J is TRBJ1-1 and V is TRBV6-2 or TRBV6-3; TRBD1 might be the D (5 bases). Germline assignment: CDR1 MNHEY and CDR2 SVGEGT. The CDR3 is 15 amino acids. V was cut by 7 bases and J by 1 base, with 16 bases left in between. The CDR3 is CASTKKDTWNTEAFF. DNA for the CDR3: TGTGCCAGCACCAAAAAGGACACGTGGAACACTGAAGCTTTCTTT.

This clonotype was counted only a few times. V is TRBV18 and J is TRBJ1-1; tentatively, D is TRBD1 (5 bases). This CDR3 has 14 residues. Between the trimmed V and J ends, which lost 3 bases and 4 bases, there was a span of 12 bases. CDR1 and CDR2 (germline): KGHSH, LQKENI. CDR3 amino acids: CASSPWQGGTEAFF. CDR3 coding DNA: TGTGCCAGCTCACCGTGGCAGGGAGGCACTGAAGCTTTCTTT.

The chain uses TRBV21-1 and TRBJ2-1; the table's D call, TRBD2, has no DNA check behind it. TRBV21-1 is a pseudogene locus. This CDR3 has 17 residues. CDR3: CASSNQLSGSSYNEQFF. CDR3 DNA sequence: TGTGCCAGCAGCAACCAACTTAGCGGGAGCTCCTACAATGAGCAGTTCTTC.

J is TRBJ2-2 and V is TRBV15; D possibly corresponds to TRBD2 (5 bases). Trimming removed 1 base at V and 5 bases at J, with 11 bases between. This CDR3 comprises 15 residues. Germline V CDR1 and CDR2: LNHNV, YYDKDF (reference sequence). CDR3 loop: CATSRVEGLTGELFF. CDR3 DNA: TGTGCCACCAGCAGAGTTGAGGGTTTGACCGGGGAGCTGTTTTTT.

This clonotype was counted a few times. This sequence joins TRBV9 and TRBJ1-6; 8 nucleotides line up with TRBD1. The CDR3 loop spans 15 amino acids. CDR1 is SGDLS, CDR2 YYNGEE, per germline. After removal of 0 bases from V and 7 bases from J, the junction contained 3 bases not matched to a gene. The CDR3 nucleotides read TGTGCCAGCAGCGTAGGAAGGACAGGGAATTCACCCCTCCACTTT. This gives the protein CASSVGRTGNSPLHF.

As regards this clonotype: The DNA is left out, because the CDR3 cannot be placed on it with certainty; the CDR3 is given as TCRdb lists it. This chain connects TRBV2 to TRBJ2-1; the DNA was not compared with TRBD2, the D call given in the table. Ends included, the CDR3 has 14 residues. Germline assignment: CDR1 SNHLY and CDR2 FYNNEI. The CDR3 is CASLLHFGTYEQFF.

V is TRBV7-2 and J is TRBJ1-2; D is perhaps TRBD1 (5 bases). The CDR3 runs 15 residues. Germline CDR1 reads SGHTA; CDR2 reads FQGNSA. The V end was cut by 5 bases, the J end by 0 bases, with 13 bases between. The CDR3 spells CASSRGRNPNYGYTF. The CDR3 nucleotides read TGTGCCAGCAGCCGGGGACGGAATCCTAACTATGGCTACACCTTC.

CDR3 residues: CASSLAGQGAETQYF. Here the CDR3 DNA reads TGTGCCAGCAGCTTAGCCGGACAGGGGGCTGAGACCCAGTACTTC. The rearrangement uses TRBV11-3 and TRBJ2-5; TRBD1 agrees at 11 bases. V dropped 1 base and J dropped 5; count of bases not matched to a gene: 3. Germline V CDR1 and CDR2: SGHNT, YENEEA. There are 15 residues in the CDR3.

The rearrangement links TRBV7-9 to TRBJ1-6; D is undetermined. The CDR3 length is 14 residues. Per the germline V gene, CDR1 is SEHNR and CDR2 is FQNEAQ (reference sequence). Trimming pared 5 bases from V and 7 bases from J, leaving 12 bases between. CDR3 amino acids: CASSLRAVNSPLHF. The DNA of the CDR3 is TGTGCCAGCAGCCTACGGGCGGTCAATTCACCCCTCCACTTT.

This clonotype was detected many times. The chain recombines TRBV29-1 with TRBJ2-2; 7 bases map to TRBD1. With 3 bases clipped from V and 0 bases from J, the junction kept 4 bases outside the gene matches. The CDR3 extends over 15 amino acids. Germline V gene sequence: CDR1 SQVTM, CDR2 ANQGSEA. CDR3 amino acids: CSVETGTANTGELFF. The CDR3 DNA sequence: TGCAGCGTTGAGACCGGGACAGCGAACACCGGGGAGCTGTTTTTT.

This clonotype was picked up many times. The rearrangement joins TRBV6-5 to TRBJ1-2, with D unclear. This CDR3 contains 13 residues. V lost 2 bases, J lost 8 bases, and 12 bases lay in between. Germline lookup yields CDR1 MNHEY and CDR2 SVGAGI. CDR3 loop: CASSYDDLSGYTF. The DNA of the CDR3 is TGTGCCAGCAGTTACGACGACCTCTCCGGCTACACCTTC.

This clonotype was seen a few times. V usage is TRBV9 and J usage is TRBJ2-3; TRBD2 matches at 15 bases. The germline gives CDR1 SGDLS, CDR2 YYNGEE. The CDR3 is 16 residues long. The V and J ends lost 3 bases and 7 bases, in that order; junction bases with no gene match: 6. CDR3 protein: CASSGGTSGGTNTQYF. CDR3 nucleotides: TGTGCCAGCAGCGGTGGGACTAGCGGGGGGACAAATACGCAGTATTTT.

This clonotype was detected only a few times. This chain uses TRBV29-1 with TRBJ1-5; D is uncertain. The germline V and J ends were trimmed by 3 bases and 0 bases, with 6 bases remaining between them. The CDR3 consists of 13 residues. Germline V gene lookup returns CDR1 SQVTM and CDR2 ANQGSEA. The CDR3, as DNA: TGCAGCGTTGAGGTTGTTAGCAATCAGCCCCAGCATTTT. Protein sequence: CSVEVVSNQPQHF.

This clonotype was detected ten times or more. This chain uses TRBV28 with TRBJ2-1; D remains unclear. The ends were cut back, 3 bases at V and 10 bases at J, with 7 bases in the middle. This CDR3 is 11 amino acids long. The V gene's germline CDR1 is MDHEN and CDR2 SYDVKM. The CDR3 DNA follows: TGTGCCAGCAGTTTGCCCACCGAGCAGTTCTTC. This encodes CASSLPTEQFF.

Only a few counts were recorded for this clonotype. V and J are TRBV20-1 and TRBJ2-3; D is possibly TRBD1 (6 bases). CDR1 is DFQATT and CDR2 is SNEGSKA in the germline V gene (reference sequence). This CDR3 has 13 residues. The V end was cut by 1 base, the J end by 3 bases, with 8 bases between. The CDR3 here is CSARGTATDTQYF. CDR3 in DNA: TGCAGTGCTAGAGGGACAGCTACAGATACGCAGTATTTT.

This clonotype turned up a few times. This chain uses TRBV6-5 with TRBJ2-7, with D perhaps matching TRBD1 (7 bases). CDR3 length: 16 residues. Per germline, CDR1 MNHEY and CDR2 SVGAGI. With 0 bases removed from V and 4 bases from J, the gap between germline ends came to 16 bases. The CDR3 DNA reads TGTGCCAGCAGTTACTCGACGACAGGGAGGATTTACGAGCAGTACTTC. This gives the protein CASSYSTTGRIYEQYF.